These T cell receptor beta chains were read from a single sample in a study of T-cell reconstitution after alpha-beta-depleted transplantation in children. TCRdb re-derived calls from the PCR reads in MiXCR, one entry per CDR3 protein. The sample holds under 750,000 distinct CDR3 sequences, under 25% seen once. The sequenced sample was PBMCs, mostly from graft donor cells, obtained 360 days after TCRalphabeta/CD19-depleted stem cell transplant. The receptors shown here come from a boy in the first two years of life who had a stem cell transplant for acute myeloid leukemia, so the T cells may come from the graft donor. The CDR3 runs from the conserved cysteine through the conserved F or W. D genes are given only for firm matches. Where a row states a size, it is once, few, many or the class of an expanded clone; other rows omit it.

cdr3_aa: CSARDFLRGANVLTF; cdr3_nt: TGCAGTGCTAGAGATTTTCTCCGTGGGGCCAACGTCCTGACTTTC; clone_size: few; d_call: -; v_call: TRBV20-1; j_call: TRBJ2-6
cdr3_aa: CSASGGQGFGETQYF; cdr3_nt: TGCAGTGCTAGCGGGGGGCAGGGGTTTGGAGAGACCCAGTACTTC; clone_size: -; d_call: -; v_call: TRBV20-1; j_call: TRBJ2-5
cdr3_aa: CAITTAVNSPLHF; cdr3_nt: TGTGCCATCACGACGGCTGTTAATTCACCCCTCCACTTT; clone_size: many; d_call: -; v_call: TRBV10-3; j_call: TRBJ1-6
cdr3_aa: CSARVSAGELFF; cdr3_nt: TGCAGTGCTAGGGTTAGCGCCGGGGAGCTGTTTTTT; clone_size: many; d_call: -; v_call: TRBV20-1; j_call: TRBJ2-2
cdr3_aa: CASRSNRASTDTQYF; cdr3_nt: TGTGCCAGCAGGTCCAACAGGGCTAGCACAGATACGCAGTATTTT; clone_size: -; d_call: -; v_call: TRBV6-1; j_call: TRBJ2-3
cdr3_aa: CASSRRGEQPQHF; cdr3_nt: TGTGCCAGCAGTCGGAGGGGCGAACAGCCCCAGCATTTT; clone_size: many; d_call: -; v_call: TRBV7-9; j_call: TRBJ1-5
cdr3_aa: CATQGPTNEKLFF; cdr3_nt: TGTGCCACCCAAGGACCGACTAATGAAAAACTGTTTTTT; clone_size: many; d_call: -; v_call: TRBV10-3; j_call: TRBJ1-4
cdr3_aa: CASSVRFNTEAFF; cdr3_nt: TGTGCCAGCAGCGTGCGGTTTAACACTGAAGCTTTCTTT; clone_size: few; d_call: -; v_call: TRBV9; j_call: TRBJ1-1
cdr3_aa: CASSPSGGPRDTQYF; cdr3_nt: TGTGCCAGCAGTCCTTCCGGGGGCCCCAGGGATACGCAGTATTTT; clone_size: few; d_call: -; v_call: TRBV12-3/TRBV12-4; j_call: TRBJ2-3
cdr3_aa: CASSTRRLAGEYNEQFF; cdr3_nt: TGTGCCAGCTCGACCCGCAGACTAGCGGGGGAGTACAATGAGCAGTTCTTC; clone_size: -; d_call: TRBD2; v_call: TRBV18; j_call: TRBJ2-1
cdr3_aa: CASSLNGDEQFF; cdr3_nt: TGTGCCAGCAGCTTAAATGGAGATGAGCAGTTCTTC; clone_size: few; d_call: -; v_call: TRBV7-6; j_call: TRBJ2-1
cdr3_aa: CASEQGSTGELFF; cdr3_nt: TGTGCCAGCGAGCAGGGCTCCACCGGGGAGCTGTTTTTT; clone_size: many; d_call: -; v_call: TRBV5-4; j_call: TRBJ2-2
cdr3_aa: CSASRPGQKTDTF; cdr3_nt: TGCAGTGCTAGTCGCCCGGGACAGAAGACCGACACCTTC; clone_size: -; d_call: TRBD1; v_call: TRBV20-1; j_call: TRBJ1-2
cdr3_aa: CASSSPSGITYEQYF; cdr3_nt: TGTGCCAGCAGCTCCCCGTCCGGCATCACCTACGAGCAGTACTTC; clone_size: few; d_call: -; v_call: TRBV5-6; j_call: TRBJ2-7
cdr3_aa: CASIGVGNTEAFF; cdr3_nt: TGTGCCAGCATAGGAGTAGGGAACACTGAAGCTTTCTTT; clone_size: -; d_call: -; v_call: TRBV6-1; j_call: TRBJ1-1
cdr3_aa: CASGSPGGSDTQYF; cdr3_nt: TGTGCCAGCGGGTCCCCGGGGGGATCAGATACGCAGTATTTT; clone_size: many; d_call: TRBD2; v_call: TRBV12-3/TRBV12-4; j_call: TRBJ2-3
cdr3_aa: CASSYERLNTEAFF; cdr3_nt: TGTGCCAGCAGTTACGAACGGCTTAACACTGAAGCTTTCTTT; clone_size: many; d_call: -; v_call: TRBV6-5; j_call: TRBJ1-1
cdr3_aa: CASSRGPNSNEQFF; cdr3_nt: TGTGCCAGCAGCCGCGGGCCGAACTCTAATGAGCAGTTCTTC; clone_size: -; d_call: -; v_call: TRBV28; j_call: TRBJ2-1
cdr3_aa: CASSYSGQGANSPLHF; cdr3_nt: TGTGCCAGCAGTTACTCGGGACAGGGGGCCAACTCACCCCTCCACTTT; clone_size: -; d_call: TRBD1; v_call: TRBV6-5; j_call: TRBJ1-6
cdr3_aa: CASSPGTAGKLFF; cdr3_nt: TGCGCCAGCAGCCCGGGGACAGCTGGAAAACTGTTTTTT; clone_size: -; d_call: TRBD1; v_call: TRBV5-1; j_call: TRBJ1-4
cdr3_aa: CASSLALGSSYNSPLHF; cdr3_nt: TGTGCCAGCAGCTTAGCGCTGGGCAGCTCCTATAATTCACCCCTCCACTTT; clone_size: -; d_call: -; v_call: TRBV7-2; j_call: TRBJ1-6
cdr3_aa: CASTLDGGRRDTQYF; cdr3_nt: TGTGCCAGCACTCTGGACGGGGGACGCCGGGATACGCAGTATTTT; clone_size: many; d_call: -; v_call: TRBV6-2/TRBV6-3; j_call: TRBJ2-3
cdr3_aa: CASSPTPGFRETQYF; cdr3_nt: TGCGCCAGCAGCCCCACACCAGGCTTTCGGGAGACCCAGTACTTC; clone_size: many; d_call: -; v_call: TRBV5-1; j_call: TRBJ2-5
cdr3_aa: CASSYLPHGYTF; cdr3_nt: TGTGCCAGCAGTTATCTTCCGCATGGCTACACCTTC; clone_size: -; d_call: -; v_call: TRBV6-2/TRBV6-3; j_call: TRBJ1-2
cdr3_aa: CASSLVTTGKNIQYF; cdr3_nt: TGTGCCAGCAGCTTAGTTACGACAGGCAAAAACATTCAGTACTTC; clone_size: few; d_call: -; v_call: TRBV11-2; j_call: TRBJ2-4
cdr3_aa: CASATALSLLSYEQYF; cdr3_nt: TGTGCCAGCGCCACAGCCTTGAGCCTCCTCTCCTACGAGCAGTACTTC; clone_size: few; d_call: -; v_call: TRBV12-3/TRBV12-4; j_call: TRBJ2-7
cdr3_aa: CATSRRDRAQETQYF; cdr3_nt: TGTGCCACCAGCAGACGGGACAGGGCTCAAGAGACCCAGTACTTC; clone_size: many; d_call: TRBD1; v_call: TRBV15; j_call: TRBJ2-5
cdr3_aa: CSVVTGGIKGAFF; cdr3_nt: TGCAGCGTTGTGACAGGGGGCATAAAGGGAGCTTTCTTT; clone_size: many; d_call: TRBD1; v_call: TRBV29-1; j_call: TRBJ1-1
cdr3_aa: CATSRRIPTNSYNEQFF; cdr3_nt: TGTGCCACCAGCAGACGAATACCTACCAACTCCTACAATGAGCAGTTCTTC; clone_size: -; d_call: -; v_call: TRBV15; j_call: TRBJ2-1
cdr3_aa: CASSLGGGRNQETQYF; cdr3_nt: TGTGCCAGCAGCTTAGGGGGAGGAAGGAACCAAGAGACCCAGTACTTC; clone_size: -; d_call: -; v_call: TRBV7-2; j_call: TRBJ2-5
cdr3_aa: CASSLVNHGTGYQETQYF; cdr3_nt: TGTGCCAGCAGCTTAGTGAATCACGGGACAGGGTACCAAGAGACCCAGTACTTC; clone_size: -; d_call: TRBD1; v_call: TRBV7-6; j_call: TRBJ2-5
cdr3_aa: CASSVGNYGYTF; cdr3_nt: TGTGCCAGCAGTGTGGGGAACTATGGCTACACCTTC; clone_size: few; d_call: -; v_call: TRBV25-1; j_call: TRBJ1-2
cdr3_aa: CATSRDTGEGSYNEQFF; cdr3_nt: TGTGCCACCAGCAGAGATACAGGGGAGGGCTCCTACAATGAGCAGTTCTTC; clone_size: -; d_call: -; v_call: TRBV15; j_call: TRBJ2-1
cdr3_aa: CASSWASYYEQFF; cdr3_nt: TGTGCCAGCAGTTGGGCTAGCTATTATGAGCAGTTCTTC; clone_size: few; d_call: -; v_call: TRBV27; j_call: TRBJ2-1
cdr3_aa: CSPTSQFGSPLHF; cdr3_nt: TGCAGCCCGACATCCCAATTCGGTTCACCCCTCCACTTT; clone_size: -; d_call: -; v_call: TRBV20-1; j_call: TRBJ1-6
cdr3_aa: CASSLVQGGYHAEQFF; cdr3_nt: TGTGCCAGCAGCTTAGTGCAAGGGGGCTATCATGCTGAGCAGTTCTTC; clone_size: -; d_call: TRBD1; v_call: TRBV7-6; j_call: TRBJ2-1
cdr3_aa: CASSHSSSGANVLTF; cdr3_nt: TGTGCCAGCAGTCACTCCAGCTCTGGGGCCAACGTCCTGACTTTC; clone_size: many; d_call: -; v_call: TRBV28; j_call: TRBJ2-6
cdr3_aa: CASSYVTGGDEQFF; cdr3_nt: TGTGCCAGCAGTTACGTAACAGGGGGAGATGAGCAGTTCTTC; clone_size: few; d_call: TRBD1; v_call: TRBV6-5; j_call: TRBJ2-1
cdr3_aa: CAIGRTGELFF; cdr3_nt: TGTGCCATCGGACGGACCGGGGAGCTGTTTTTT; clone_size: -; d_call: -; v_call: TRBV6-5; j_call: TRBJ2-2
cdr3_aa: CASRTSGNDNEQFF; cdr3_nt: TGTGCCAGCAGGACTAGCGGCAATGACAATGAGCAGTTCTTC; clone_size: many; d_call: TRBD2; v_call: TRBV12-3/TRBV12-4; j_call: TRBJ2-1
cdr3_aa: CASSLAQGDTDTQYF; cdr3_nt: TGTGCCAGCAGCTTAGCACAGGGAGACACAGATACGCAGTATTTT; clone_size: -; d_call: -; v_call: TRBV7-2; j_call: TRBJ2-3
cdr3_aa: CASSLVPKKGAFF; cdr3_nt: TGTGCCAGCAGCTTAGTACCTAAAAAGGGAGCTTTCTTT; clone_size: -; d_call: -; v_call: TRBV7-2; j_call: TRBJ1-1
cdr3_aa: CASSPKTDTGELFF; cdr3_nt: TGTGCCAGCAGTCCAAAGACCGATACCGGGGAGCTGTTTTTT; clone_size: few; d_call: -; v_call: TRBV12-3/TRBV12-4; j_call: TRBJ2-2